Below are 22 T cell receptor beta chains sequenced from a single sample in a study of cytomegalovirus exposure and HLA in healthy donors. 60 Vbeta and 13 Jbeta primers were used in PCR. Here immunoSEQ multiplex PCR was the method, and the copy in TCRdb shows in-frame clones only, minus some. The sample shows 140,000 to 150,000 clones, 76% of them seen only once. Sequencing was performed on PBMCs. The receptors were gathered from a woman between 40 and 55 years old in good health and CMV-seronegative.

This clone was picked up many times. This chain links TRBV18 with TRBJ2-3; D is uncertain. V was cut by 3 bases and J by 2 bases, with 6 bases left in between. Per germline, CDR1 KGHSH and CDR2 LQKENI. The CDR3 has 13 amino acids. The CDR3 nucleotides read TGTGCCAGCTCACCCGAGTTCACAGATACGCAGTATTTT. Its protein product is CASSPEFTDTQYF. Variable domain in full (rest from reference TRBV18 and TRBJ2-3): NAGVMQNPRHLVRRRGQEARLRCSPMKGHSHVYWYRQLPEEGLKFMVYLQKENIIDESGMPKERFSAEFPKEGPSILRIQQVVRGDSAAYFCASSPEFTDTQYFGPGTRLTVL.

This clone appeared a few times. The rearrangement uses TRBV6-1 and TRBJ1-3, with D unclear. Trimming left V 4 bases short and J 0 bases short, with 10 bases between. Germline V gene lookup returns CDR1 MNHNS and CDR2 SASEGT. The CDR3 has 15 residues. CDR3 sequence (DNA): TGTGCCAGCAGTGGGAGGGCCTCCTCTGGAAACACCATATATTTT. Its translation: CASSGRASSGNTIYF.

V gene TRBV5-1 combines with J gene TRBJ2-6; the D gene is possibly TRBD1 (5 bases). CDR1 SGHRS and CDR2 YFSETQ come from the germline V gene. V shed 0 bases and J shed 0 bases, with 10 bases lying between them. The CDR3 sequence is 17 residues long. As DNA, the CDR3 is TGCGCCAGCAGCTTGGGACAGACCTACTCTGGGGCCAACGTCCTGACTTTC. It codes for CASSLGQTYSGANVLTF.

This clone turned up a few times. This chain connects TRBV7-6 to TRBJ2-5; D is possibly TRBD1 (5 bases). Gene TRBJ2-7 matches the end of the DNA better, so the J call may be wrong. Germline CDR1 and CDR2: SGHVS and FNYEAQ. The CDR3 is 15 amino acids. The DNA for the CDR3 is TGTGCCAGCAGCCCCCAAGGGGTGAGCTCCTACGAGCAGTACTTC. Translated: CASSPQGVSSYEQYF.

This chain connects TRBV12-5 to TRBJ2-1; no clear D. Germline V lookup: CDR1 LGHNT, CDR2 FRNRAP. This CDR3 comprises 13 residues. V lost 4 bases and J 4 bases, leaving 8 bases between the germline ends. CDR3 bases: TGTGCTAGTGGTTCAGTCATATACAATGAGCAGTTCTTC. It translates to CASGSVIYNEQFF. The full variable domain, in which reference TRBV12-5 and TRBJ2-1 provide the parts outside the CDR3, is DARVTQTPRHKVTEMGQEVTMRCQPILGHNTVFWYRQTMMQGLELLAYFRNRAPLDDSGMPKDRFSAEMPDATLATLKIQPSEPRDSAVYFCASGSVIYNEQFFGPGTRLTVL.

This rearrangement joins TRBV7-9 to TRBJ1-4; 8 bases match TRBD1. After removal of 5 bases from V and 3 bases from J, the junction contained 11 bases not matched to a gene. This CDR3 has 17 residues. Germline V gives CDR1 SEHNR, CDR2 FQNEAQ (reference sequence). CDR3 sequence reads: CASSRSLIQGANEKLFF. The CDR3 coding sequence is TGTGCCAGCAGCCGAAGTCTAATACAGGGGGCTAATGAAAAACTGTTTTTT.

J is TRBJ2-5 and V is TRBV27; 7 positions agree with TRBD2. CDR3 size: 16 residues. V gave up 6 bases and J gave up 2 bases; unmatched junction bases: 12. Germline assignment: CDR1 MNHEY and CDR2 SMNVEV (reference sequence). CDR3 sequence: CASSLGGAGTQETQYF. CDR3 nucleotides: TGTGCCAGCAGCTTGGGAGGAGCGGGGACTCAAGAGACCCAGTACTTC.

Only a few counts were recorded for this clone. The chain combines TRBV6-4 with TRBJ2-1, with TRBD2 matching over 10 bases. The CDR3 sequence is 15 residues long. The germline V gene encodes CDR1 MRHNA and CDR2 SNTAGT. Trimming took 7 bases from V and 4 from J; bases not matched to a gene: 7. The CDR3 loop is CASTPEAGGYNEQFF. The CDR3 nucleotides are TGTGCCAGCACCCCCGAAGCGGGGGGGTACAATGAGCAGTTCTTC.

The V gene is TRBV28, the J gene TRBJ2-5; D gene uncertain. The CDR3 contains 17 residues. V lost 3 bases, J lost 1 base, and 18 bases lay in between. Germline lookup yields CDR1 MDHEN and CDR2 SYDVKM. For the CDR3, the DNA is TGTGCCAGCAGTTTCTCCCACAGCAACATACCCCAAGAGACCCAGTACTTC. Amino acid sequence: CASSFSHSNIPQETQYF.

This clone has a single count. V and J are TRBV11-3 and TRBJ2-3; a possible D gene is TRBD2 (5 bases). The CDR3 loop spans 13 amino acids. Germline V gene lookup returns CDR1 SGHNT and CDR2 YENEEA. Trimming took off 5 bases at V and 6 bases at J, with 12 bases between the two ends. The CDR3 here is CASSRGLQDTQYF. The DNA of the CDR3 is TGTGCCAGCAGCCGGGGATTGCAGGATACGCAGTATTTT.

This rearrangement joins TRBV4-2 to TRBJ1-2, with 9 bases aligning to TRBD1. V lost 4 bases and J lost 7; bases outside the gene matches: 10. CDR1 is LGHNA and CDR2 is YNFKEQ in the germline V gene. The CDR3 has 15 residues. CDR3 region: CASSLATGGDVGYTF. The CDR3 DNA is TGTGCCAGCAGCCTAGCCACAGGGGGCGACGTTGGCTACACCTTC.

This clone was observed a few times. This sequence joins TRBV27 and TRBJ2-5, with 9 bases that match TRBD2. Germline V gene lookup returns CDR1 MNHEY and CDR2 SMNVEV (reference sequence). Trimming at V came to 3 bases and at J to 4 bases, leaving 9 bases not matched to a gene. CDR3 length equals 16 residues. The CDR3 bases are TGTGCCAGCAGTTTCCTACTAAGCGGGGGGCCAGAGACCCAGTACTTC. Its protein is CASSFLLSGGPETQYF.

The chain recombines TRBV27 with TRBJ1-4; TRBD1 is a possible D gene (5 bases). The germline CDR1 and CDR2 sequences are MNHEY and SMNVEV (reference sequence). The CDR3 is made up of 12 amino acids. Trimming cost V 2 bases and J 7 bases, with 5 bases left between them. The CDR3 reads CASSLRGEKLFF. Here the CDR3 DNA reads TGTGCCAGCAGTTTAAGGGGTGAAAAACTGTTTTTT.

The chain links TRBV7-2 to TRBJ2-5; TRBD1 matches 9 bases. V lost 4 bases to trimming and J lost 4 bases; unmatched junction nucleotides: 1. CDR1 SGHTA and CDR2 FQGNSA come from the germline V gene. CDR3 length: 13 amino acids. The CDR3 loop reads CASSSDRGETQYF. The CDR3 DNA is TGTGCCAGCAGCTCGGACAGGGGAGAGACCCAGTACTTC.

The CDR3 region has the DNA TGTGCCAGCAGCCAAAATTCCGGGACAATCAACACTGAAGCTTTCTTT. The encoded protein is CASSQNSGTINTEAFF. This chain links TRBV5-8 with TRBJ1-1; weak D call: TRBD1 (6 bases). Trimming removed 4 bases at V and 2 bases at J, with 18 bases between. CDR3 length equals 16 residues. From germline, CDR1 is SGHTS and CDR2 YDEGEE.

J is TRBJ2-3 and V is TRBV7-9, with TRBD2 matching over 11 bases. J gave up 0 bases and V 5 bases, and 4 bases lay outside the gene matches. CDR3 size: 16 residues. Germline V lookup: CDR1 SEHNR, CDR2 FQNEAQ (reference sequence). CDR3 nucleotides: TGTGCCAGCAGCCCCGGACTAGCGGGTAGCACAGATACGCAGTATTTT. Translated: CASSPGLAGSTDTQYF.

The chain couples TRBV5-4 to TRBJ1-2; D perhaps matches TRBD1 (5 bases). CDR1 is SGHNT and CDR2 is YYREEE in the germline V gene (reference sequence). CDR3 length: 14 residues. Trimming left V 0 bases short and J 7 bases short, with 13 bases between. The CDR3 region is CASSLAGMTSGYTF. In nucleotides, the CDR3 is TGTGCCAGCAGCTTGGCAGGGATGACCTCTGGCTACACCTTC.

The genes are TRBV2 and TRBJ2-1, with TRBD2 matching 8 bases. This CDR3 spans 15 amino acids. From germline, CDR1 is SNHLY and CDR2 FYNNEI. V was pared by 7 bases and J by 2 bases, with 7 bases of the junction left unmatched. The DNA for the CDR3 is TGTGCCAGCATCACGACTAGCGCCACCTACAATGAGCAGTTCTTC. As protein: CASITTSATYNEQFF.

The rearrangement uses TRBV5-4 and TRBJ2-3; TRBD1 is a possible D gene (5 bases). V lost 2 bases to trimming and J lost 0 bases, with 13 bases between them. The CDR3 spans 16 residues. In germline, CDR1 is SGHNT, CDR2 YYREEE (reference sequence). DNA for the CDR3: TGTGCCAGCAGCTTAAAGGGTGGGGCCAGCACAGATACGCAGTATTTT. This sequence encodes CASSLKGGASTDTQYF.

This clone was observed at least ten times. The V call is TRBV4-1, the J call TRBJ2-5; 11 positions agree with TRBD2. Germline V gene data show CDR1 as MGHRA and CDR2 as YSYEKL. Losses at the gene ends were 4 bases for V and 5 bases for J; bases not matched to a gene: 9. This CDR3 spans 16 amino acids. DNA of the CDR3: TGCGCCAGCAGCCGCATACTAGCGGGAGTTGGGGAGACCCAGTACTTC. The encoded protein is CASSRILAGVGETQYF.

CDR3 region: CASSWRPGANYGYTF. DNA for the CDR3: TGTGCCAGCAGCTGGCGCCCAGGGGCTAACTATGGCTACACCTTC. The V gene is TRBV5-6, the J gene TRBJ1-2; maybe TRBD1 (6 bases). CDR3 length equals 15 residues. Trimming took 3 bases from V and 0 from J, leaving 12 bases between them. The germline V gene encodes CDR1 SGHDT and CDR2 YYEEEE.

The chain is built from TRBV6-6 and TRBJ2-4; TRBD1 agrees at 8 bases. The CDR3 contains 16 residues. Germline V lookup: CDR1 MNHNY, CDR2 SVGAGI (reference sequence). Germline trimming cut 5 bases from V and 1 base from J; bases unmatched to any gene: 7. In nucleotides, the CDR3 is TGTGCCAGCAGTACGGACAGGGAGATGGCCAAAAACATTCAGTACTTC. This sequence encodes CASSTDREMAKNIQYF.